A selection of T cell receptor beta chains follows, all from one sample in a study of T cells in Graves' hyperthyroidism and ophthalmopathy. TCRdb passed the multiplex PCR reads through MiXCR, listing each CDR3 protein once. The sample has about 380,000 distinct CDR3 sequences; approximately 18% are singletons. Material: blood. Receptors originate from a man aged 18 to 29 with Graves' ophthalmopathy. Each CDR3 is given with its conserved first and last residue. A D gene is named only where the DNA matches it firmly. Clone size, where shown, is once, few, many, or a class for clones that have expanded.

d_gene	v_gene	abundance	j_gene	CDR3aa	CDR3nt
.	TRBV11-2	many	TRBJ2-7	CASSLDLRGYEQYF	TGTGCCAGCAGCTTAGATCTAAGGGGGTACGAGCAGTACTTC
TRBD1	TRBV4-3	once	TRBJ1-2	CASSHQGQGSGYTF	TGCGCCAGCAGCCACCAGGGACAGGGCTCTGGCTACACCTTC
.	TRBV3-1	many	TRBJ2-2	CASSQLNTGELFF	TGTGCCAGCAGCCAGTTGAACACCGGGGAGCTGTTTTTT
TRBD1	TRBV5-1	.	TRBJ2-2	CASRLGQGANTGELFF	TGCGCCAGCAGGCTGGGACAGGGGGCTAACACCGGGGAGCTGTTTTTT
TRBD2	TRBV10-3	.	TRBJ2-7	CAPPPTSGGLTYEQYF	TGTGCCCCCCCACCAACTAGCGGGGGGTTAACCTACGAGCAGTACTTC
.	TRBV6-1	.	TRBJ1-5	CASRGGGLGGNQPQHF	TGTGCCAGCAGAGGTGGGGGTCTTGGTGGCAATCAGCCCCAGCATTTT
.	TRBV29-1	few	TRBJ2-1	CSVETLGHNEQFF	TGCAGCGTTGAGACTCTGGGGCACAATGAGCAGTTCTTC
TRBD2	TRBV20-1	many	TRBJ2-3	CSANGGAERTQYF	TGCAGTGCTAACGGGGGGGCCGAAAGAACGCAGTATTTT
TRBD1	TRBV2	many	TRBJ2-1	CASSEVSLGQGYGEQFF	TGTGCCAGCAGTGAAGTAAGCTTGGGACAGGGTTATGGTGAGCAGTTCTTC
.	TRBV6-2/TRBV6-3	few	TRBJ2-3	CASSWGEDTQYF	TGTGCCAGCAGTTGGGGGGAAGATACGCAGTATTTT
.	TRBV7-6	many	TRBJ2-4	CASSLEGLGNIQYF	TGTGCCAGCAGCTTAGAGGGGTTGGGAAACATTCAGTACTTC
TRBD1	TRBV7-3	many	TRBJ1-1	CASSGQGYTEAFF	TGTGCCAGCAGCGGACAGGGGTACACTGAAGCTTTCTTT
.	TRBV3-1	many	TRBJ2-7	CASSRYLPSYEQYF	TGTGCCAGCAGCCGTTACTTGCCCTCCTACGAGCAGTACTTC
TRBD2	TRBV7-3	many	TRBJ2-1	CASSLAGGMNNEQFF	TGTGCCAGCAGCCTAGCGGGGGGTATGAACAATGAGCAGTTCTTC
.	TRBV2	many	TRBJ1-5	CASSEWGIGVGSNQPQHF	TGTGCCAGCAGTGAATGGGGAATTGGGGTCGGGAGCAATCAGCCCCAGCATTTT
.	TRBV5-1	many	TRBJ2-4	CASSGDPESDIQYF	TGCGCCAGCAGCGGGGACCCCGAAAGTGACATTCAGTACTTC
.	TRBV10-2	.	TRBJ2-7	CASRFGEDVTYEQYF	TGCGCCAGCCGGTTCGGGGAGGATGTAACCTACGAGCAGTACTTC
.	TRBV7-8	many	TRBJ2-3	CASSLPFTDTQYF	TGTGCCAGCAGCTTGCCATTCACAGATACGCAGTATTTT
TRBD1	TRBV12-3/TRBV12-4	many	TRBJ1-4	CASSLTGGEEKLFF	TGTGCCAGCAGCCTCACAGGGGGTGAGGAAAAACTGTTTTTT
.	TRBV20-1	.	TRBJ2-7	CSLNRPATYEQYF	TGCAGTCTCAACCGCCCCGCAACCTACGAGCAGTACTTC
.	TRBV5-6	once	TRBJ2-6	CASSLLTSGANVLTF	TGTGCCAGCAGCTTGTTGACCTCTGGGGCCAACGTCCTGACTTTC
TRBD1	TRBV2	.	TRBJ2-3	CASSGGQGHTDTQYF	TGTGCCAGCAGTGGGGGACAGGGACACACAGATACGCAGTATTTT
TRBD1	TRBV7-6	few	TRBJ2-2	CASSKGQGHTGELFF	TGTGCCAGCAGCAAGGGACAGGGGCACACCGGGGAGCTGTTTTTT
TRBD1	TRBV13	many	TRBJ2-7	CASSINSGQGSEQYF	TGTGCCAGCAGCATTAATTCGGGACAGGGAAGCGAGCAGTACTTC
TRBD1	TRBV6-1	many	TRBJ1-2	CASSEKTGVVHYGYTF	TGTGCCAGCAGTGAAAAGACAGGGGTAGTTCACTATGGCTACACCTTC
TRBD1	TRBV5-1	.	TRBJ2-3	CASSPEQGARGYDTQYF	TGCGCCAGCAGCCCAGAACAGGGGGCGAGGGGGTACGATACGCAGTATTTT
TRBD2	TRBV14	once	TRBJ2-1	CASSHRSGSGGGYNEQFF	TGTGCCAGCAGCCACCGCTCTGGGTCCGGCGGGGGGTACAATGAGCAGTTCTTC
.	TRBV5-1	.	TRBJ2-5	CASSPGSWGETQYF	TGCGCCAGCAGCCCTGGGTCCTGGGGGGAGACCCAGTACTTC
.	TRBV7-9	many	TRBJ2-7	CASTSPLSYEQYF	TGTGCCAGCACTTCCCCCCTTTCCTACGAGCAGTACTTC
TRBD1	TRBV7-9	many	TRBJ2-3	CASSLPGQVPADTQYF	TGTGCCAGCAGCTTACCGGGACAGGTCCCCGCAGATACGCAGTATTTT
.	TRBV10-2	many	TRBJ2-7	CASSENRAVGSYEQYF	TGCGCCAGCAGTGAGAACCGCGCAGTGGGCTCCTACGAGCAGTACTTC
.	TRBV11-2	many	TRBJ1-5	CASSLLGGNNQPQHF	TGTGCCAGCAGCCTCCTGGGAGGGAACAATCAGCCCCAGCATTTT
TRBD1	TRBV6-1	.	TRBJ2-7	CASSSPAGQVGSEQYF	TGTGCCAGCAGTTCCCCCGCGGGACAGGTAGGGTCCGAGCAGTACTTC
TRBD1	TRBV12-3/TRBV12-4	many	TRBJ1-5	CASSLKQGAQPQHF	TGTGCCAGCAGTCTTAAACAGGGGGCCCAGCCCCAGCATTTT
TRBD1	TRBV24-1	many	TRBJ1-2	CATSDPTTGEDYGYTF	TGTGCCACCAGTGACCCCACAACAGGGGAGGACTATGGCTACACCTTC
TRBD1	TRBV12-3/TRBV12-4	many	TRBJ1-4	CASSLEGAPIEKLFF	TGTGCCAGCAGTTTGGAGGGGGCGCCGATTGAAAAACTGTTTTTT
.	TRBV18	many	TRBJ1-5	CASSQVGDQPQHF	TGTGCCAGCTCCCAGGTTGGCGATCAGCCCCAGCATTTT
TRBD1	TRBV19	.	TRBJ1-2	CASSPDRGPYGYTF	TGTGCCAGTAGCCCGGACAGGGGCCCCTATGGCTACACCTTC
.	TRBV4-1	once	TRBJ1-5	CASSQAVYSNQPQHF	TGCGCCAGCAGCCAAGCGGTATATAGCAATCAGCCCCAGCATTTT
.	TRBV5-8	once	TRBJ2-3	CASSQQVSSTDTQYF	TGTGCCAGCAGCCAGCAAGTCTCTAGCACAGATACGCAGTATTTT
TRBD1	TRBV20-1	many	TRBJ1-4	CSAEYLGDRGQKLFF	TGCAGTGCTGAATACCTTGGGGACAGGGGGCAAAAACTGTTTTTT